The clone carrying this T cell receptor beta chain was detected only a few times. This sample was taken from a study of blood T cells in healthy people across ages. Germline CDR1 reads SGHRS; CDR2 reads YFSETQ. Trimming took off 0 bases at V and 5 bases at J, with 15 bases between the two ends. This CDR3 spans 15 amino acids. The authors ran a second PCR of roughly 6 to 12 cycles using a sample-barcoded 5' primer and a J-beta primer mix. From the 5' RACE reads, TCRdb called clonotypes with MiXCR, one entry per CDR3 protein. The top ten hold about 8% of the sample, which has about 1,800,000 distinct CDR3 sequences, 28% seen once. The donors, aged roughly 6 to 95, were healthy Caucasians from Russia.

This sequence joins TRBV5-1 and TRBJ2-7; TRBD1 might be the D (6 bases). The sequencing sample was made of blood. The receptor was isolated from a woman aged 30 to 39 in good health. CDR3 amino acids: CASSLEQGVSHEQYF. The CDR3 region has the DNA TGCGCCAGCAGCTTGGAACAGGGAGTTTCTCACGAGCAGTACTTC.